This TCR beta chain was identified during a study of Ad26.COV2.S vaccination and SARS-CoV-2 variants. On the study more broadly: The Ad26.COV2.S arm of the COV1001 trial was where the donor was placed.

This sample's treatment: some 19 received Ad26.COV2.S at low or high dose, single or two shots; roughly five received placebo; per-sample allocation not given. Specimens were obtained on day 63 following the first vaccine or placebo injection. Wuhan-strain SARS-CoV-2 spike was expressed by the Ad26 vector that made up the vaccine. Measured with immunoSEQ multiplex PCR; TCRdb has only the in-frame clones, and not every one. The table lists 250,000 or so clones, 87% of them singletons. This CDR3 region has 14 residues. Losses at the gene ends were 6 bases for V and 2 bases for J; bases not matched to a gene: 7. The germline V gene has CDR1 SGHTA and CDR2 FQGNSA.

V gene TRBV7-2 combines with J gene TRBJ2-7; 7 nucleotides agree with TRBD1. The starting material was peripheral blood, obtained in a trial of Ad26.COV2.S vaccine versus placebo. The TCR comes from a person aged 18-65 years who received the Ad26.COV2.S COVID-19 vaccine or a placebo. The CDR3 loop reads CASSPGGFPYEQYF. CDR3 coding DNA: TGTGCCAGCAGTCCAGGGGGATTTCCCTACGAGCAGTACTTC.